This TCR beta chain was retrieved from a study of T cell repertoires in cytomegalovirus infection. Study findings and constraints: HLA-C-restricted CMV-specific TCR beta clonotypes were dominant in the ex vivo response. Using cumulative public TCR beta family frequency, the authors identified those who carried CMV together with the relevant HLA.

TCRdb re-called the reads with MiXCR, one entry per CDR3 protein. The sample records about 34,000 distinct CDR3 sequences, 52% being singletons. Germline V CDR1 and CDR2: SGHDT, YYEEEE. Germline trimming cut 0 bases from V and 4 bases from J; bases unmatched to any gene: 10. This CDR3 is 17 amino acids long. This clonotype occurred a few times. Its specificity is not known. This TCR was recovered from a human donor in good health (CMV status not recorded). Some clones in this sample may be carry-over from other donors' samples. Sample: CD8+ T cells from cultured PBMCs, taken from culture after CMV antigen stimulation. The chain recombines TRBV5-6 with TRBJ2-1, with 7 bases identical to TRBD2. CDR3 amino acids: CASSLERGRGFYNEQFF. DNA of the CDR3: TGTGCCAGCAGCTTGGAGCGGGGAAGGGGCTTTTACAATGAGCAGTTCTTC.